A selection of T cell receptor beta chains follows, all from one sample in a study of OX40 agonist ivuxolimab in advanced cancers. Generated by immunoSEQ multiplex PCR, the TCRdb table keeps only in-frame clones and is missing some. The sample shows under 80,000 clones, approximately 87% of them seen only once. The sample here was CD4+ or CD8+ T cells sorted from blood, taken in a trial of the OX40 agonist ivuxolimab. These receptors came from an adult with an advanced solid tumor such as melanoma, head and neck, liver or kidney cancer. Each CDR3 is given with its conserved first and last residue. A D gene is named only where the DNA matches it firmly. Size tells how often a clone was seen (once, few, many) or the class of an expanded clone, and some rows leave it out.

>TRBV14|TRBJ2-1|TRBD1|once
CASSLTGGSSYNEQFF
TGTGCCAGCAGCCTTACAGGGGGGAGCTCCTACAATGAGCAGTTCTTC
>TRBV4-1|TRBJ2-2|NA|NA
CASNRANTGELFF
TGCGCCAGCAACAGGGCGAACACCGGGGAGCTGTTTTTT
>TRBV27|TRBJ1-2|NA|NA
CASSFLQGYGYTF
TGTGCCAGCAGTTTTTTACAGGGTTATGGCTACACCTTC
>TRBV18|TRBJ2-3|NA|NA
CASSPSTDTQYF
TGTGCCAGCTCACCCAGCACAGATACGCAGTATTTT
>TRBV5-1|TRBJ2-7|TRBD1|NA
CASGTGGGYEQYF
TGCGCCAGCGGGACAGGGGGCGGCTACGAGCAGTACTTC
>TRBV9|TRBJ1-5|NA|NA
CASSALGRVWEPQHF
TGTGCCAGCAGCGCCCTAGGGAGGGTTTGGGAGCCCCAGCATTTT
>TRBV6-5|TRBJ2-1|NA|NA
CASSYSGQSNEQFF
TGTGCCAGCAGTTACTCAGGACAGTCCAATGAGCAGTTCTTC
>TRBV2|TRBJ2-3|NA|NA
CASSEEGSPGTQYF
TGTGCCAGCAGTGAAGAAGGCAGTCCCGGGACGCAGTATTTT
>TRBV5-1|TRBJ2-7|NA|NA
CTSSKTAPNYEQYF
TGCACCAGCAGCAAGACAGCGCCTAACTACGAGCAGTACTTC
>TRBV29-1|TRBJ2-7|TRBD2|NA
CSAAWGGEQYF
TGCAGCGCTGCCTGGGGGGGGGAGCAGTACTTC
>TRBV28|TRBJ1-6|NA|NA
CASSFPGRSNSYNSPLHF
TGTGCCAGCAGTTTCCCGGGCCGATCAAACTCCTATAATTCACCCCTCCACTTT
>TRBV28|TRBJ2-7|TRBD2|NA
CASSLAGGSYEQYF
TGTGCCAGCAGTTTAGCGGGAGGATCCTACGAGCAGTACTTC
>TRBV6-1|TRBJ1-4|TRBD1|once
CASSEDRTGSEKLFF
TGTGCCAGCAGTGAAGACAGGACAGGGAGTGAAAAACTGTTTTTT
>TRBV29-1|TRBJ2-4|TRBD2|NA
CSGGGGAKNIQYF
TGCAGTGGCGGGGGGGGAGCCAAAAACATTCAGTACTTC
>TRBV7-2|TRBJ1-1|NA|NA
CASSSRGNTEAFF
TGTGCCAGCAGCTCTAGAGGGAACACTGAAGCTTTCTTT
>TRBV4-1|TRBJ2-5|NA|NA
CASSLSGAQETQYF
TGCGCCAGCAGCCTTTCAGGGGCCCAAGAGACCCAGTACTTC
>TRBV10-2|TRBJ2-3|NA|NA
CASGASDNFATDTQYF
TGCGCCAGCGGCGCGTCCGACAATTTCGCCACAGATACGCAGTATTTT
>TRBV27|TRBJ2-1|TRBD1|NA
CATGGEQFF
TGTGCCACAGGGGGTGAGCAGTTCTTC
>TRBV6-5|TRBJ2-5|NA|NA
CASSYSRGLQETQYF
TGTGCCAGCAGTTACTCCCGGGGTCTACAAGAGACCCAGTACTTC
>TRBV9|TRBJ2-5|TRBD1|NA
CASSVLTGGETQYF
TGTGCCAGCAGCGTACTCACAGGGGGGGAGACCCAGTACTTC
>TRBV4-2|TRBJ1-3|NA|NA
CASRAGNTIYF
TGTGCCAGCAGGGCTGGAAACACCATATATTTT
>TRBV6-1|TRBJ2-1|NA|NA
CASSVSSGPNEQFF
TGTGCCAGCAGTGTCTCGTCCGGGCCTAATGAGCAGTTCTTC
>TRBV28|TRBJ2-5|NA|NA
CASSPGTPETQYF
TGTGCCAGCAGCCCCGGGACCCCAGAGACCCAGTACTTC
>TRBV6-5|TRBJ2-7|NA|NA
CASKPNGALPSEQYF
TGTGCCAGCAAACCCAACGGGGCGCTACCATCCGAGCAGTACTTC
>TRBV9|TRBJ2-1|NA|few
CASSVGSSYNEQFF
TGTGCCAGCAGCGTAGGATCCTCCTACAATGAGCAGTTCTTC